The sequence of this T cell receptor (beta chain) was determined in a study of graft-versus-host responses after intestinal transplantation. Overall study: Anti-thymocyte globulin induction preceded three to four years of tacrolimus and steroid maintenance in all recipients.

Libraries were prepared by immunoSEQ multiplex PCR; TCRdb keeps only in-frame clonotypes and omits some of them. The sample gives more than 20,000 clones, 89% of which show up once; about 5.1% is in the top ten. The V and J ends lost 2 bases and 4 bases respectively, with 13 bases between them. Germline V lookup: CDR1 SQVTM, CDR2 ANQGSEA. The CDR3 contains 14 residues. The starting material was PBMCs, obtained around 68 days after intestinal transplantation. The chain links TRBV29-1 to TRBJ2-3, with D maybe TRBD1 (5 bases). The receptor was derived from a human patient who received an intestinal transplant, so some T cells may come from the graft donor. Written as DNA, the CDR3 is TGCAGCGTTGAATTAGTAGGGGCCCCAGATACGCAGTATTTT. It translates to CSVELVGAPDTQYF.